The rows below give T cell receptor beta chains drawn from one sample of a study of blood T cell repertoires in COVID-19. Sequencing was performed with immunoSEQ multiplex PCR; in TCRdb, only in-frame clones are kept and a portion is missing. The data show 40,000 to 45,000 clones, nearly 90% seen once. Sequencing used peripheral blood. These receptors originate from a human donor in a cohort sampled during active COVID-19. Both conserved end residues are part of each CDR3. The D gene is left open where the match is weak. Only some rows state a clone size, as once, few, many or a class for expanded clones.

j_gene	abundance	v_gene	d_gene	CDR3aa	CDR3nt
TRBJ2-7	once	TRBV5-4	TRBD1	CASSLDRGHEQYF	TGTGCCAGCAGCCTCGACAGGGGACACGAGCAGTACTTC
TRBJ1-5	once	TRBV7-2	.	CASSLAGRGTSQPQHF	TGTGCCAGCAGCTTAGCCGGTCGGGGAACGAGTCAGCCCCAGCATTTT
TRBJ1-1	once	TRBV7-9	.	CASSFEDGLEAFF	TGTGCCAGCAGCTTTGAGGACGGACTTGAAGCTTTCTTT
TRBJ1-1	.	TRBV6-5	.	CASVTKDTEAFF	TGTGCCAGCGTGACAAAGGACACTGAAGCTTTCTTT
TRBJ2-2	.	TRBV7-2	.	CARGGVNTGELFF	TGTGCGAGAGGAGGGGTAAACACCGGGGAGCTGTTTTTT
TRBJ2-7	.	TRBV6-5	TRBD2	CASRRSGIPYEQYF	TGTGCCAGCAGGAGAAGCGGGATTCCCTACGAGCAGTACTTC
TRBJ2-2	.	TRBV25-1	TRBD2	CASSERLADILNTGELFF	TGTGCCAGCAGTGAGCGACTAGCGGATATATTGAACACCGGGGAGCTGTTTTTT
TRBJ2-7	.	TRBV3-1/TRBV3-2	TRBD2	CASSLWTSGTPLYEQYF	TGTGCCAGCAGCCTCTGGACTAGCGGGACCCCCCTCTACGAGCAGTACTTC
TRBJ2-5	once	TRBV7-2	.	CASSLAQVETQYF	TGTGCCAGCAGCTTAGCGCAGGTGGAGACCCAGTACTTC
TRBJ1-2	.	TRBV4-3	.	CASSLVAGYGYTF	TGCGCCAGCAGCTTAGTAGCGGGTTATGGCTACACCTTC
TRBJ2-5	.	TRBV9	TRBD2	CASSVGRTSALQETQYF	TGTGCCAGCAGCGTGGGTCGGACTAGCGCTCTACAAGAGACCCAGTACTTC
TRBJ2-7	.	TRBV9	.	CASSGGQPYEQYF	TGTGCCAGCAGCGGCGGACAACCCTACGAGCAGTACTTC
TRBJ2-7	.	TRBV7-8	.	CASSKGGPYEQYF	TGTGCCAGCAGCAAAGGGGGTCCCTACGAGCAGTACTTC
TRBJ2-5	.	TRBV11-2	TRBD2	CASSLELAGDLETQYF	TGTGCCAGCAGCTTAGAGCTAGCGGGGGATCTGGAGACCCAGTACTTC
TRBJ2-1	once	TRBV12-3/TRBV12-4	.	CASSPALLGQFF	TGTGCCAGCAGTCCCGCCTTACTCGGGCAGTTCTTC
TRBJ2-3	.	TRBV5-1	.	CASSFRGVEGDTQYF	TGCGCCAGCAGCTTCAGGGGTGTGGAAGGAGATACGCAGTATTTT
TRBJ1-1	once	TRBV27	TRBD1	CASSRLTGERTEAFF	TGTGCCAGCAGTAGGTTGACAGGGGAACGCACTGAAGCTTTCTTT
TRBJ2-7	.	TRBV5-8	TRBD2	CASSWGLGTYEQYF	TGTGCCAGCAGCTGGGGACTAGGTACCTACGAGCAGTACTTC
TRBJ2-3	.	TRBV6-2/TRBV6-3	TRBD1	CASSYGDRDTDTQYF	TGTGCCAGCAGTTATGGGGACAGGGACACAGATACGCAGTATTTT
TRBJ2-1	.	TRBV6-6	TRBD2	CASRSSGGDGEQFF	TGTGCCAGCAGATCTAGCGGGGGGGACGGTGAGCAGTTCTTC
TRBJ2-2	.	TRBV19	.	CASNGVGTGELFF	TGTGCCAGTAACGGGGTTGGCACCGGGGAGCTGTTTTTT
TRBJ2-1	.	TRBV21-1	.	CASTPQGLAGQKTYNEQFF	TGTGCCAGCACCCCCCAGGGGTTGGCGGGACAGAAGACCTACAATGAGCAGTTCTTC
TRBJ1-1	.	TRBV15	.	CATSTTAGATEAFF	TGTGCCACCAGCACCACAGCAGGGGCCACTGAAGCTTTCTTT